This TCR beta chain is drawn from a study of blood T cell repertoires in COVID-19. Germline values: CDR1 LNHDA, CDR2 SQIVND (reference sequence). V dropped 6 bases and J dropped 5; count of bases not matched to a gene: 12. The CDR3 runs to 15 residues. Profiling relied on immunoSEQ multiplex PCR, and the TCRdb table lists in-frame clones only, not all of them. The sample yields around 500,000 clones, around 89% seen once. Material for sequencing was PBMCs or T cells enriched from blood (not recorded which). This clonotype originated in a woman between 35 and 50 years old who had recovered from COVID-19. The chain has TRBV19 and TRBJ2-7, with 8 bases fitting TRBD1. The CDR3 is CASRDRAGSLHEQYF. CDR3 in DNA: TGTGCCAGTAGGGACAGGGCCGGGAGTCTCCACGAGCAGTACTTC.